This T cell receptor beta chain emerged from a study of blood T cell repertoires in COVID-19. The wider study: The United States, Italy and Spain were the sources of the acute and convalescent COVID-19 samples. PBMCs, B-cell-depleted T cells, or T cells were the source of the cDNA or gDNA that made up the material.

In the authors' workflow: Scientists estimated how many nucleated cells there were by amplifying reference gene primers. Produced via immunoSEQ multiplex PCR; TCRdb's table is partial and in-frame only. V, J and clone size are taken as reported in that table, and D and trimming were inferred from the DNA itself. In the table there are 70,000 or so clones, just over 90% of which are singletons. The length of the CDR3 is 16 residues. Germline trimming cut 5 bases from V and 8 bases from J; bases unmatched to any gene: 9. Per germline, CDR1 SGHRS and CDR2 YFSETQ. The chain is built from TRBV5-1 and TRBJ2-2; 13 bases match TRBD2. The sample comprised peripheral blood. The TCR sequence derives from a woman under 30 with acute or convalescent COVID-19. CDR3 region: CASSYTRTSGRGELFF. CDR3 nucleotide sequence: TGCGCCAGCAGTTACACCAGGACTAGCGGGAGAGGGGAGCTGTTTTTT. Together with reference TRBV5-1 and TRBJ2-2, the CDR3 gives the full variable domain: KAGVTQTPRYLIKTRGQQVTLSCSPISGHRSVSWYQQTPGQGLQFLFEYFSETQRNKGNFPGRFSGRQFSNSRSEMNVSTLELGDSALYLCASSYTRTSGRGELFFGEGSRLTVL.